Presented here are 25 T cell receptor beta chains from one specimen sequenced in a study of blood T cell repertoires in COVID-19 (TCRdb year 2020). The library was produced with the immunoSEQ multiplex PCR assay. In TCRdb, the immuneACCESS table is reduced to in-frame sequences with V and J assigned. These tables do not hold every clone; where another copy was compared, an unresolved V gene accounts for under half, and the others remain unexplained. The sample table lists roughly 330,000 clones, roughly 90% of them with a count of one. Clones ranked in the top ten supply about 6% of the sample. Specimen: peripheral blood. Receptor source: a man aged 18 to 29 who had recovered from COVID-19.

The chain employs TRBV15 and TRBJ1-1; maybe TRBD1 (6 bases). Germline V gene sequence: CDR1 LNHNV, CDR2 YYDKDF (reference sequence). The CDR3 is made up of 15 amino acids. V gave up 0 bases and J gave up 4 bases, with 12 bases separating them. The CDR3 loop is CATSRETGLGTEAFF. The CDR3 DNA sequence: TGTGCCACCAGCAGAGAAACAGGGTTAGGCACTGAAGCTTTCTTT.

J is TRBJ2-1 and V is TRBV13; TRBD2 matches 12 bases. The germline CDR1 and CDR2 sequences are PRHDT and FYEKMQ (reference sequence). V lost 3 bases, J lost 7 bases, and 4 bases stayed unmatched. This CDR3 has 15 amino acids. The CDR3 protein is CASSFGLAGGNEQFF. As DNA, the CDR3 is TGTGCCAGCAGCTTTGGGCTAGCGGGAGGGAATGAGCAGTTCTTC.

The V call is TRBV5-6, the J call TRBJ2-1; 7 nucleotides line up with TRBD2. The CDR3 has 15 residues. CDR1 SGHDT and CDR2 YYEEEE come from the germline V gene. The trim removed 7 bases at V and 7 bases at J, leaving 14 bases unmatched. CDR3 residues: CASSEGLGPWNEQFF. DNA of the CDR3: TGTGCCAGCTCCGAAGGACTAGGTCCTTGGAATGAGCAGTTCTTC.

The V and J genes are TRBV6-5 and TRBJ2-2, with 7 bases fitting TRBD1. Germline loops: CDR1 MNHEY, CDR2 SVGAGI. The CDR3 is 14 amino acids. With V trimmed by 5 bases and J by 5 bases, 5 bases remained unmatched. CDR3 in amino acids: CASSRQGITGELFF. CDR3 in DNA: TGTGCCAGCAGTCGACAGGGTATTACCGGGGAGCTGTTTTTT.

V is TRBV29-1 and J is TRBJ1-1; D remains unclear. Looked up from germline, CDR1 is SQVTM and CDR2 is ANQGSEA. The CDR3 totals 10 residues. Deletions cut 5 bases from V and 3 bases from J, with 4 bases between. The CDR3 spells CSVFDTEAFF. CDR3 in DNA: TGCAGCGTTTTCGACACTGAAGCTTTCTTT.

The chain's CDR3 is CASSLLSGANVLTF. In DNA form, the CDR3 reads TGCGCCAGCAGCTTACTCTCTGGGGCCAACGTCCTGACTTTC. This chain uses TRBV5-1 with TRBJ2-6; D gene ambiguous. The CDR3 covers 14 residues. The V gene's germline CDR1 is SGHRS and CDR2 YFSETQ. Trimming removed 2 bases from V and 0 bases from J, with 3 bases in between.

The CDR3 reads CASSQAPDRAYGYTF. In DNA, the CDR3 is TGTGCCAGCAGCCAAGCACCTGACAGGGCCTATGGCTACACCTTC. This chain uses TRBV4-2 with TRBJ1-2, with 7 bases lining up with TRBD1. Germline V gene lookup returns CDR1 LGHNA and CDR2 YNFKEQ. This CDR3 region has 15 residues. The junction had 6 bases not matched to a gene; V was cut back by 1 base and J by 4 bases.

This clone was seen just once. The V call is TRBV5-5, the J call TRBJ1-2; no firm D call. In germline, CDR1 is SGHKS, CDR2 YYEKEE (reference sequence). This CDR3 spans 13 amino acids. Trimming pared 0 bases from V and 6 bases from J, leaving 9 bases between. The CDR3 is CASSLELFDGYTF. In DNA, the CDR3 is TGTGCCAGCAGCTTGGAACTCTTTGATGGCTACACCTTC.

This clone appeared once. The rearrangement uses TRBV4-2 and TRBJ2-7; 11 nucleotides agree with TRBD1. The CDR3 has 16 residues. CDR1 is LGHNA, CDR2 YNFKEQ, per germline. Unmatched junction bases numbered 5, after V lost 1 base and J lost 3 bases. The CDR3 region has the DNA TGTGCCAGCAGCCAAGGAGTAGGGACAGGGGGCTACGAGCAGTACTTC. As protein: CASSQGVGTGGYEQYF.

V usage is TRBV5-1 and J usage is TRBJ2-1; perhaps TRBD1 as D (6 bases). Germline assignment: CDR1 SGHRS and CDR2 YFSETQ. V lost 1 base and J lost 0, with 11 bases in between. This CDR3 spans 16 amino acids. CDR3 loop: CASSLLGQSSYNEQFF. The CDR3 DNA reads TGCGCCAGCAGCTTGCTCGGACAGAGCTCCTACAATGAGCAGTTCTTC.

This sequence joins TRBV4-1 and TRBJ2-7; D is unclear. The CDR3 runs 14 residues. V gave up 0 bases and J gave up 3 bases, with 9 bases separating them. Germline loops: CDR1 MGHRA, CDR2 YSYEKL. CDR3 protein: CASSQDLRHYEQYF. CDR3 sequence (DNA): TGCGCCAGCAGCCAAGATTTGCGCCACTACGAGCAGTACTTC.

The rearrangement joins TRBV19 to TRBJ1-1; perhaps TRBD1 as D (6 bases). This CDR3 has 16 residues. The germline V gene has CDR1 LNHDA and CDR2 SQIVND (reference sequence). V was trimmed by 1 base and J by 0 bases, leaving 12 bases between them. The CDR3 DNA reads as TGTGCCAGTAGTATAGGGGTAGGGGGTATGAACACTGAAGCTTTCTTT. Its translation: CASSIGVGGMNTEAFF.

The CDR3 protein is CAGHINTGELFF. Here the CDR3 DNA reads TGTGCCGGCCATATTAACACCGGGGAGCTGTTTTTT. This chain connects TRBV5-3 to TRBJ2-2; D ambiguous. TRBV5-3 is an ORF; its function is uncertain. The CDR3 sequence is 12 residues long. V was pared by 10 bases and J by 2 bases, with 9 bases between.

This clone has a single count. The CDR3 DNA is TGTGCCAGCAGTATGGGACAGCAGATTTATTATGGCTACACCTTC. Protein: CASSMGQQIYYGYTF. The chain joins TRBV6-5 to TRBJ1-2, with TRBD1 matching over 7 bases. After removal of 5 bases from V and 5 bases from J, the junction contained 11 bases not matched to a gene. This CDR3 has 15 amino acids. CDR1 and CDR2 from the germline V gene are MNHEY and SVGAGI.

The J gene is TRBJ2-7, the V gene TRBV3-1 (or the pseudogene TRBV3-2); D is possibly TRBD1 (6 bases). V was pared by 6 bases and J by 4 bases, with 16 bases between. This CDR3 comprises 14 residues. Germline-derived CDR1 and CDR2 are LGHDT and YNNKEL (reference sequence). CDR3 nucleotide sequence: TGTGCCAGCAGGGCCGGGACACCCCTTTACGAGCAGTACTTC. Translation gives CASRAGTPLYEQYF.

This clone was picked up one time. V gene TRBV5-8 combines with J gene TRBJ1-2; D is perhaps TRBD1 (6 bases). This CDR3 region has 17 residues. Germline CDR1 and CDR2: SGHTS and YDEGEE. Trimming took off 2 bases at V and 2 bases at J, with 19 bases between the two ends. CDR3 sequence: CASSLRWGPDRNYGYTF. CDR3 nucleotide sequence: TGTGCCAGCAGCTTACGCTGGGGCCCCGACAGGAACTATGGCTACACCTTC.

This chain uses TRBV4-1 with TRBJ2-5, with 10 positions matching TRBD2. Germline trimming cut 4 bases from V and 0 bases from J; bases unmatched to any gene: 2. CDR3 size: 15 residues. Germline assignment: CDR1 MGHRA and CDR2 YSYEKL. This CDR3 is CASSPGLADQETQYF. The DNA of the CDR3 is TGCGCCAGCAGCCCCGGACTAGCGGACCAAGAGACCCAGTACTTC.

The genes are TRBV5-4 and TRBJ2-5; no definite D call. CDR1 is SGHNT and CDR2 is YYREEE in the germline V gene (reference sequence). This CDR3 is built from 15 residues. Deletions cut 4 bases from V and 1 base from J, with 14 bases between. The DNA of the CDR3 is TGTGCCAGCAGCCGAACGAGTACCATCCAAGAGACCCAGTACTTC. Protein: CASSRTSTIQETQYF.

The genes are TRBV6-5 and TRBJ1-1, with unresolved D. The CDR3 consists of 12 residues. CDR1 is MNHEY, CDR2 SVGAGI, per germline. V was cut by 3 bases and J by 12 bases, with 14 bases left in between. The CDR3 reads CASSYSAGGTFF. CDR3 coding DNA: TGTGCCAGCAGTTATTCGGCAGGAGGAACTTTCTTT.

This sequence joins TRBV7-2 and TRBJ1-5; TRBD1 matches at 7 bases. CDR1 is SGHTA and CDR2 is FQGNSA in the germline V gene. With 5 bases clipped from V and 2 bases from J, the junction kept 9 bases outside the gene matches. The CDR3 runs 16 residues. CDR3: CASSRRTGDGNQPQHF. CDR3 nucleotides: TGTGCCAGCAGCCGCCGAACAGGGGATGGCAATCAGCCCCAGCATTTT.

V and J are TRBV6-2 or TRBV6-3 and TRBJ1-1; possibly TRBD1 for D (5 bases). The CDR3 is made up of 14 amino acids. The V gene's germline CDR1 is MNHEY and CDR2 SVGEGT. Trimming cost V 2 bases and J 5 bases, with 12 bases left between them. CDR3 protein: CASSYGGLGTEAFF. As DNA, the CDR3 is TGTGCCAGCAGTTACGGGGGACTGGGGACTGAAGCTTTCTTT.

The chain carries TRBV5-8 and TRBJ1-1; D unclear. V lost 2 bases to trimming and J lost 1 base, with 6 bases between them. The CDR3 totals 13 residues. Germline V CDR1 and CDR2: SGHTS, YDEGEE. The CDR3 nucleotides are TGTGCCAGCAGCTTAGGGAGGAACACTGAAGCTTTCTTT. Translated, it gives CASSLGRNTEAFF. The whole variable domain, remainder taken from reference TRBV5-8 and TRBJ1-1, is EAGVTQSPTHLIKTRGQQATLRCSPISGHTSVYWYQQALGLGLQFLLWYDEGEERNRGNFPPRFSGRQFPNYSSELNVNALELEDSALYLCASSLGRNTEAFFGQGTRLTVV.

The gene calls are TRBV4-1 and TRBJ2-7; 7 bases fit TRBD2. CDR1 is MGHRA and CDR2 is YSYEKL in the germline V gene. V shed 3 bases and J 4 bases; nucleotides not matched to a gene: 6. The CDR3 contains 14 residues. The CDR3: CASSHVGRDYEQYF. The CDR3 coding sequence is TGCGCCAGCAGCCATGTTGGGAGGGATTACGAGCAGTACTTC.

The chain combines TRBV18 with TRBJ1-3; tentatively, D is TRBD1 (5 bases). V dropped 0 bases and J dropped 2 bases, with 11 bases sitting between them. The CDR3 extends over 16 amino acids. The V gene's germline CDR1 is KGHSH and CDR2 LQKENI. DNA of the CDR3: TGTGCCAGCTCACCACCGGGACTAGCAGCTGGAAACACCATATATTTT. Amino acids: CASSPPGLAAGNTIYF.

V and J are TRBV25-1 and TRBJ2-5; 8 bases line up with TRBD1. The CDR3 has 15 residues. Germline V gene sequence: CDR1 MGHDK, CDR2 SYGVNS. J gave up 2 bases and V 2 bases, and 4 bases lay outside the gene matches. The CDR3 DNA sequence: TGTGCCAGCAGTGAAGGACAGGGCTGGCAAGAGACCCAGTACTTC. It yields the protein CASSEGQGWQETQYF.